These 25 T cell receptor beta chains originate from one sample sequenced in a study of identifying expanded T cells in peripheral blood. Assay: immunoSEQ multiplex PCR; the TCRdb copy retains only in-frame clones and omits some. This table has about 100,000 clones, over 70% appearing once. The specimen sequenced was blood. The receptors come from a person between 18 and 70 years old in good health.

The chain joins TRBV23-1 to TRBJ1-2; possibly TRBD1 for D (5 bases). TRBV23-1 has ORF status, its function being uncertain. CDR3 length: 15 amino acids. Trimming shortened V by 0 bases and J by 4 bases, and 12 bases separated the two germline ends. The CDR3 here is CASSQSQQVIYGYTF. The CDR3, as DNA: TGCGCCAGCAGTCAATCGCAACAGGTCATCTATGGCTACACCTTC.

The chain has TRBV19 and TRBJ1-1; 7 nucleotides match TRBD1. Trimming removed 7 bases from V and 11 bases from J; junction bases left unmatched: 10. Germline V gene lookup returns CDR1 LNHDA and CDR2 SQIVND (reference sequence). The CDR3 totals 12 residues. CDR3 protein: CASIDRAMGAFF. Written as DNA, the CDR3 is TGTGCCAGTATAGACAGGGCAATGGGGGCTTTCTTT.

The V and J genes are TRBV19 and TRBJ2-5; D remains ambiguous. Deletions cut 8 bases from V and 2 bases from J, with 6 bases between. Germline loops: CDR1 LNHDA, CDR2 SQIVND (reference sequence). The CDR3 has 11 amino acids. CDR3 sequence reads: CASGWQETQYF. The DNA for the CDR3 is TGTGCCAGTGGGTGGCAAGAGACCCAGTACTTC.

The V and J genes are TRBV18 and TRBJ1-1; TRBD1 matches at 8 bases. CDR1 KGHSH and CDR2 LQKENI come from the germline V gene. The V gene end was trimmed by 6 bases and the J gene end by 2 bases; junction bases not matched to a gene: 5. This CDR3 contains 14 residues. The CDR3 sequence: CASSPDRANTEAFF. The CDR3 coding sequence is TGTGCCAGCTCGCCGGACAGGGCAAACACTGAAGCTTTCTTT.

About this clone itself: The sample carries other DNA sequences with the same CDR3. The rearrangement uses TRBV19 and TRBJ1-2; weak D call: TRBD1 (6 bases). Deletions cut 6 bases from V and 2 bases from J, with 13 bases between. The germline gives CDR1 LNHDA, CDR2 SQIVND (reference sequence). The CDR3 totals 14 residues. In nucleotides, the CDR3 is TGTGCCAGTAGCCCCGAGGGGGGCAACTATGGCTACACCTTC. Its protein is CASSPEGGNYGYTF.

This chain uses TRBV11-2 with TRBJ1-3, with a tentative D call TRBD1 (5 bases). Germline assignment: CDR1 SGHAT and CDR2 FQNNGV. This CDR3 region has 16 residues. V dropped 1 base and J dropped 2 bases, with 12 bases sitting between them. DNA for the CDR3: TGTGCCAGCAGCTTAGGGGGGGGAGAGACTGGAAACACCATATATTTT. Amino acids: CASSLGGGETGNTIYF.

This chain uses TRBV29-1 with TRBJ2-7; 11 bases are shared with TRBD1. V lost 4 bases, J lost 6 bases, and 2 bases stayed unmatched. Germline loops: CDR1 SQVTM, CDR2 ANQGSEA. The length of the CDR3 is 12 residues. This CDR3 is CSVAGTGGEQYF. Here the CDR3 DNA reads TGCAGCGTTGCCGGGACAGGGGGCGAGCAGTACTTC.

The gene calls are TRBV5-5 and TRBJ1-3; 8 nucleotides line up with TRBD1. Germline V gene sequence: CDR1 SGHKS, CDR2 YYEKEE (reference sequence). Unmatched junction bases numbered 2, after V lost 4 bases and J lost 2 bases. The CDR3 sequence is 14 residues long. CDR3 region: CASSPTGAGNTIYF. The CDR3 DNA is TGTGCCAGCAGCCCGACAGGGGCTGGAAACACCATATATTTT.

This clone was found a few times. An end of the junction differs from the germline gene, which may be a read error. This chain connects TRBV5-1 to TRBJ1-1, with 7 nucleotides matching TRBD1. The germline gives CDR1 SGHRS, CDR2 YFSETQ. The CDR3 sequence is 13 residues long. CDR3 in amino acids: CASRLDRHTEAFF. The CDR3 DNA reads as TGCGCCAGCAGGTTGGACAGGCACACTGAAGCTTTCTTT.

The chain recombines TRBV4-1 with TRBJ1-2, with 7 bases matching TRBD1. This CDR3 contains 17 residues. The ends lost 3 bases at V and 0 bases at J; junction bases unmatched: 10. CDR1 MGHRA and CDR2 YSYEKL come from the germline V gene. The CDR3 DNA reads TGCGCCAGCAGCCAGCCGCCAAGGACAGGAGCTAACTATGGCTACACCTTC. Translated: CASSQPPRTGANYGYTF.

This chain connects TRBV9 to TRBJ2-3, with 9 bases identical to TRBD1. From germline, CDR1 is SGDLS and CDR2 YYNGEE. With V trimmed by 2 bases and J by 5 bases, 6 bases remained unmatched. CDR3 length equals 15 residues. Written as DNA, the CDR3 is TGTGCCAGCAGCGTCGGGACAGGGAGTCGAGATACGCAGTATTTT. Its protein is CASSVGTGSRDTQYF.

The chain employs TRBV2 and TRBJ2-7, with 7 bases that match TRBD1. Germline CDR1 reads SNHLY; CDR2 reads FYNNEI. V lost 8 bases, J lost 6 bases, and 10 bases stayed unmatched. This CDR3 has 13 amino acids. CDR3 loop: CASQLKGAGEQYF. CDR3 nucleotides: TGTGCCAGCCAGTTAAAGGGGGCGGGCGAGCAGTACTTC.

The chain carries TRBV10-1 and TRBJ2-7, with a weak D call TRBD1 (6 bases). Trimming left V 3 bases short and J 3 bases short, with 12 bases between. Germline loops: CDR1 WNHNN, CDR2 SYGVQD (reference sequence). The CDR3 spans 14 residues. This CDR3 reads CASSDGLDSYEQYF. The CDR3 coding sequence is TGCGCCAGCAGTGATGGACTGGACAGCTACGAGCAGTACTTC.

This clone was picked up a small number of times. The rearrangement joins TRBV7-2 to TRBJ1-5; D unresolved. Trimming removed 3 bases from V and 1 base from J, with 10 bases in between. CDR3 length: 15 amino acids. From germline, CDR1 is SGHTA and CDR2 FQGNSA. The CDR3 DNA reads TGTGCCAGCAGCTTCCCAGGTGGCAGCAATCAGCCCCAGCATTTT. Translated: CASSFPGGSNQPQHF.

This clone was observed a few times. The V gene is TRBV15, the J gene TRBJ2-7, with D perhaps given as TRBD1 or TRBD2 (5 bases each). The CDR3 runs to 14 residues. V gave up 1 base and J gave up 2 bases, with 9 bases separating them. Germline V lookup: CDR1 LNHNV, CDR2 YYDKDF (reference sequence). In DNA, the CDR3 is TGTGCCACCAGCAGAGGCAGGGACCCCTACGAGCAGTACTTC. This sequence encodes CATSRGRDPYEQYF.

In the case of this clone: At the DNA level, this CDR3 is encoded by other sequences in the same sample as well. This chain uses TRBV9 with TRBJ2-1; the D is unclear. This CDR3 spans 12 amino acids. The V and J ends lost 0 bases and 9 bases respectively, with 7 bases between them. Germline CDR1 is SGDLS and CDR2 is YYNGEE. The CDR3 sequence: CASSVVGGEQFF. CDR3 coding DNA: TGTGCCAGCAGCGTAGTGGGCGGTGAGCAGTTCTTC.

The chain carries TRBV9 and TRBJ2-3, with a weak D call TRBD2 (5 bases). With 1 base removed from V and 6 bases from J, the gap between germline ends came to 18 bases. Germline V gene data show CDR1 as SGDLS and CDR2 as YYNGEE. There are 16 residues in the CDR3. CDR3 nucleotide sequence: TGTGCCAGCAGCGTACGAGGCGGGCCACTCGGGGATACGCAGTATTTT. The encoded protein is CASSVRGGPLGDTQYF. Based on the CDR3 plus reference TRBV9 and TRBJ2-3, the full variable domain is DSGVTQTPKHLITATGQRVTLRCSPRSGDLSVYWYQQSLDQGLQFLIQYYNGEERAKGNILERFSAQQFPDLHSELNLSSLELGDSALYFCASSVRGGPLGDTQYFGPGTRLTVL.

This clone was detected many times. The chain carries TRBV9 and TRBJ2-7, with a weak D call TRBD1 (6 bases). With 1 base removed from V and 3 bases from J, the gap between germline ends came to 14 bases. The CDR3 has 15 amino acids. The germline CDR1 and CDR2 sequences are SGDLS and YYNGEE. DNA for the CDR3: TGTGCCAGCAGCGTAAGGACAGCTCCAGTCTACGAGCAGTACTTC. This sequence encodes CASSVRTAPVYEQYF.

This CDR3 is CASSQQVTGNNEQFF. The CDR3 DNA reads TGTGCCAGCAGTCAGCAGGTGACAGGGAACAATGAGCAGTTCTTC. V and J are TRBV11-3 and TRBJ2-1; 7 bases line up with TRBD1. The CDR3 contains 15 residues. Per germline, CDR1 SGHNT and CDR2 YENEEA. The V and J ends lost 6 bases and 5 bases, in that order; junction bases with no gene match: 10.

This clone showed up just a few times. The V and J genes are TRBV4-1 and TRBJ2-5; 9 positions match TRBD2. The V gene end was trimmed by 7 bases and the J gene end by 2 bases; junction bases not matched to a gene: 8. CDR1 is MGHRA and CDR2 is YSYEKL in the germline V gene. The CDR3 totals 15 residues. DNA for the CDR3: TGCGCCAGCACCGAGAAAGCGGGGGGACAAGAGACCCAGTACTTC. Its translation: CASTEKAGGQETQYF.

This chain links TRBV5-4 with TRBJ1-1, with D possibly matching TRBD1 (5 bases). V was clipped by 3 bases and J by 6 bases, with 18 bases between them. Germline V gene data show CDR1 as SGHNT and CDR2 as YYREEE (reference sequence). The CDR3 has 15 amino acids. CDR3 DNA: TGTGCCAGCAGCTCCAAAGGGGCTGGTATGGCTGAAGCTTTCTTT. Translation: CASSSKGAGMAEAFF.

The CDR3 here is CASSHRDTLGETQYF. The CDR3 nucleotides are TGTGCCAGCAGTCACCGGGACACCTTGGGGGAGACCCAGTACTTC. The chain recombines TRBV25-1 with TRBJ2-5; D is possibly TRBD1 (6 bases). Trimming stripped 5 bases from V and 5 bases from J, with 18 bases between. The germline CDR1 and CDR2 sequences are MGHDK and SYGVNS. The CDR3 has 15 residues.

The rearrangement joins TRBV7-9 to TRBJ2-3; D unclear. Germline CDR1 and CDR2: SEHNR and FQNEAQ (reference sequence). The V end was cut by 4 bases, the J end by 7 bases, with 21 bases between. The CDR3 has 16 residues. The CDR3 here is CASSSPRLPRYYTQYF. The CDR3 nucleotides are TGTGCCAGCAGCTCCCCACGGCTGCCACGGTACTATACGCAGTATTTT.

The chain couples TRBV6-1 to TRBJ2-7; 7 nucleotides line up with TRBD1. This CDR3 has 15 residues. The V segment lost 5 bases and the J segment 2 bases; nucleotides outside the gene matches: 9. Germline V CDR1 and CDR2: MNHNS, SASEGT. CDR3 sequence reads: CASSNRDSYPYEQYF. CDR3 nucleotides: TGTGCCAGCAGTAACCGGGACAGTTACCCCTACGAGCAGTACTTC.

This clone was seen more than once but under ten times. The chain joins TRBV9 to TRBJ2-1; tentatively, D is TRBD2 (6 bases). The ends were cut back, 4 bases at V and 13 bases at J, with 24 bases in the middle. Germline V CDR1 and CDR2: SGDLS, YYNGEE. The CDR3 totals 15 residues. CDR3 nucleotide sequence: TGTGCCAGCAGCCAAACCCCGACAGAGGCGGGGTATCAGTTCTTC. This sequence encodes CASSQTPTEAGYQFF.